These 32 T cell receptor beta chains came from one sample sequenced in a study of blood T cell repertoires in COVID-19. The assay was immunoSEQ multiplex PCR, and TCRdb's table has in-frame clones only and misses some. The sample includes tens of thousands of clones, around four fifths of them seen just once. Material for sequencing was peripheral blood. These receptors all stem from a man between 45 and 60 years old with active COVID-19.

The genes are TRBV4-3 and TRBJ1-1; 7 nucleotides match TRBD1. From germline, CDR1 is LGHNA and CDR2 YSLEER. V was pared by 5 bases and J by 7 bases, with 10 bases of the junction left unmatched. The CDR3 is made up of 14 amino acids. The CDR3 region is CASSFNQGVGEAFF. CDR3 nucleotides: TGCGCCAGCAGCTTTAATCAGGGGGTCGGTGAAGCTTTCTTT.

DNA for the CDR3: TGTGCCAGCAGCCCCAGGGGTAGCAACACTGAAGCTTTCTTT. Residues: CASSPRGSNTEAFF. The V call is TRBV7-2, the J call TRBJ1-1; TRBD1 is a possible D gene (6 bases). The CDR3 runs to 14 residues. V was trimmed by 5 bases and J by 2 bases, leaving 12 bases between them. Per the germline V gene, CDR1 is SGHTA and CDR2 is FQGNSA. The variable domain in full, completed from reference TRBV7-2 and TRBJ1-1, reads GAGVSQSPSNKVTEKGKDVELRCDPISGHTALYWYRQSLGQGLEFLIYFQGNSAPDKSGLPSDRFSAERTGGSVSTLTIQRTQQEDSAVYLCASSPRGSNTEAFFGQGTRLTVV.

The V and J genes are TRBV19 and TRBJ1-1; possible D gene TRBD1, 5 bases. CDR3 length equals 14 residues. Germline values: CDR1 LNHDA, CDR2 SQIVND (reference sequence). Deletions cut 2 bases from V and 1 base from J, with 8 bases between. In DNA, the CDR3 is TGTGCCAGTAGTATAAGGGGTCGGAACACTGAAGCTTTCTTT. Its translation: CASSIRGRNTEAFF.

The chain employs TRBV28 and TRBJ2-5; 10 bases align to TRBD2. Trimming took 4 bases from V and 4 from J; bases not matched to a gene: 12. This CDR3 spans 17 amino acids. The germline gives CDR1 MDHEN, CDR2 SYDVKM. The DNA for the CDR3 is TGTGCCAGCAGTTATTTTCTAGCGGGAGCCCCGAGAGAGACCCAGTACTTC. This translates into CASSYFLAGAPRETQYF.

This chain uses TRBV6-5 with TRBJ1-1, with 11 positions matching TRBD1. The CDR3 spans 14 residues. Germline values: CDR1 MNHEY, CDR2 SVGAGI. V lost 6 bases and J lost 10; bases outside the gene matches: 10. CDR3 coding DNA: TGTGCCAGCAGAGACTGGACAGGGGGCATGGTAGCTTTCTTT. Translating it yields CASRDWTGGMVAFF.

This chain links TRBV5-4 with TRBJ2-5; D is ambiguous. The ends were cut back, 2 bases at V and 1 base at J, with 18 bases in the middle. The germline gives CDR1 SGHNT, CDR2 YYREEE (reference sequence). CDR3 length equals 17 residues. The CDR3 is CASSFGGQRIRQETQYF. The CDR3 coding sequence is TGTGCCAGCAGCTTCGGTGGTCAGCGAATCCGCCAAGAGACCCAGTACTTC.

CDR3 coding DNA: TGTGCCAGCAGCTTAGATCACTCGCGCAATGAGCAGTTCTTC. Protein product: CASSLDHSRNEQFF. The rearrangement uses TRBV7-2 and TRBJ2-1, with D uncertain. This CDR3 is built from 14 residues. The germline V gene has CDR1 SGHTA and CDR2 FQGNSA. V was clipped by 1 base and J by 6 bases, with 10 bases between them.

The chain recombines TRBV9 with TRBJ1-4, with D unresolved. Trimming removed 1 base at V and 7 bases at J, with 11 bases between. This CDR3 spans 14 amino acids. Germline lookup yields CDR1 SGDLS and CDR2 YYNGEE. The CDR3 DNA is TGTGCCAGCAGCGTACAGCCGGAGGGTGAAAAACTGTTTTTT. Translated, it gives CASSVQPEGEKLFF.

V and J are TRBV7-3 and TRBJ2-7; 7 nucleotides line up with TRBD1. This CDR3 comprises 13 residues. The germline V gene has CDR1 SGHTA and CDR2 FQGTGA. Unmatched junction bases numbered 10, after V lost 5 bases and J lost 9 bases. In DNA, the CDR3 is TGTGCCAGCAGCCCACCATCAGGGGGAAGGCAGTACTTC. Its protein product is CASSPPSGGRQYF. Full variable domain (remainder filled in from reference TRBV7-3 and TRBJ2-7): GAGVSQTPSNKVTEKGKYVELRCDPISGHTALYWYRQSLGQGPEFLIYFQGTGAADDSGLPNDRFFAVRPEGSVSTLKIQRTERGDSAVYLCASSPPSGGRQYFGPGTRLTVT.

The gene calls are TRBV4-1 and TRBJ2-7; D perhaps matches TRBD2 (5 bases). Germline CDR1 reads MGHRA; CDR2 reads YSYEKL. CDR3 size: 15 residues. V lost 4 bases and J lost 1, with 14 bases in between. DNA of the CDR3: TGCGCCAGCAGCCCCCTTCCCGGGGATTCCTACGAGCAGTACTTC. Its protein is CASSPLPGDSYEQYF.

V is TRBV6-5 and J is TRBJ2-5; possibly TRBD1 for D (6 bases). This CDR3 contains 15 residues. Trimming took off 6 bases at V and 5 bases at J, with 19 bases between the two ends. Germline-derived CDR1 and CDR2 are MNHEY and SVGAGI. This CDR3 is CASSISWGRKETQYF. The CDR3 DNA reads as TGTGCCAGCAGCATAAGTTGGGGGCGCAAGGAGACCCAGTACTTC.

The V gene is TRBV5-6, the J gene TRBJ1-5, with a possible D match to TRBD1 (5 bases). Trimming left V 0 bases short and J 5 bases short, with 9 bases between. The CDR3 sequence is 14 residues long. CDR1 is SGHDT and CDR2 is YYEEEE in the germline V gene. CDR3 in DNA: TGTGCCAGCAGCTTGGCGGGGGAGCATCAGCCCCAGCATTTT. This codes for CASSLAGEHQPQHF.

The genes are TRBV6-5 and TRBJ2-3, with 10 bases lining up with TRBD2. The junction had 8 bases not matched to a gene; V was cut back by 7 bases and J by 4 bases. CDR1 and CDR2 from the germline V gene are MNHEY and SVGAGI. The CDR3 has 15 amino acids. CDR3 sequence (DNA): TGTGCCAGCAATACAGCGGGAGGGGGTTCAGATACGCAGTATTTT. Residues: CASNTAGGGSDTQYF.

The CDR3 nucleotides read TGCGCCAGCAGCCAAGATTTCGTCGTGCGGCAGGGAGGCGATACGCAGTATTTT. Amino acids: CASSQDFVVRQGGDTQYF. V and J are TRBV4-3 and TRBJ2-3, with D possibly being TRBD2 (6 bases). Germline V gene data show CDR1 as LGHNA and CDR2 as YSLEER. CDR3 size: 18 residues. V lost 0 bases to trimming and J lost 6 bases, with 22 bases between them.

Only one count was recorded for this clone. The chain is built from TRBV4-3 and TRBJ2-1, with 9 bases lining up with TRBD2. This CDR3 spans 16 amino acids. The germline CDR1 and CDR2 sequences are LGHNA and YSLEER. Germline trimming cut 4 bases from V and 7 bases from J; bases unmatched to any gene: 11. CDR3 in DNA: TGCGCCAGCAGCCTCTACCTGGCGGGGGGGCGGAATGAGCAGTTCTTC. It is translated as CASSLYLAGGRNEQFF.

The chain recombines TRBV6-4 with TRBJ1-5; 9 positions agree with TRBD1. The V and J ends lost 2 bases and 6 bases, in that order; junction bases with no gene match: 5. The CDR3 runs 15 residues. The V gene's germline CDR1 is MRHNA and CDR2 SNTAGT. The DNA for the CDR3 is TGTGCCAGCAGTGACACGGACAGGGGCTTTCAGCCCCAGCATTTT. Its protein product is CASSDTDRGFQPQHF.

The V call is TRBV11-3, the J call TRBJ2-3, with TRBD2 matching over 13 bases. This CDR3 contains 18 residues. The V gene end was trimmed by 1 base and the J gene end by 6 bases; junction bases not matched to a gene: 10. CDR1 is SGHNT and CDR2 is YENEEA in the germline V gene. The DNA of the CDR3 is TGTGCCAGCAGCTTAGGCACTAGCGGGGGGGCCAAGTTGGATACGCAGTATTTT. Residues: CASSLGTSGGAKLDTQYF.

This clone was picked up one time. The J gene is TRBJ1-1, the V gene TRBV11-1, with D hard to call. V shed 2 bases and J shed 6 bases, with 16 bases lying between them. Germline CDR1 and CDR2: SGHAT and FQDESV (reference sequence). The CDR3 has 15 residues. CDR3 DNA: TGTGCCAGCAGCTTATTATCTACGCAGGCCTCTGAAGCTTTCTTT. This sequence encodes CASSLLSTQASEAFF.

V is TRBV4-3 and J is TRBJ2-7, with TRBD2 matching 11 bases. V shed 5 bases and J 2 bases; nucleotides not matched to a gene: 5. This CDR3 is built from 15 residues. Germline CDR1 and CDR2: LGHNA and YSLEER. Written as DNA, the CDR3 is TGCGCCAGCAGCTTAGGGACTAGCGGTACCTACGAGCAGTACTTC. Protein sequence: CASSLGTSGTYEQYF.

This rearrangement joins TRBV7-3 to TRBJ2-1; D remains unclear. The CDR3 is 16 amino acids. The germline CDR1 and CDR2 sequences are SGHTA and FQGTGA. Trimming removed 5 bases at V and 0 bases at J, with 14 bases between. This CDR3 reads CASSPLGGSSYNEQFF. The CDR3 coding sequence is TGTGCCAGCAGCCCCCTCGGCGGAAGCTCCTACAATGAGCAGTTCTTC.

The chain employs TRBV5-5 and TRBJ2-7; 7 nucleotides match TRBD2. CDR1 is SGHKS, CDR2 YYEKEE, per germline (reference sequence). V lost 4 bases to trimming and J lost 2 bases; unmatched junction nucleotides: 9. The CDR3 runs to 15 residues. The CDR3 spells CASSVDLAGAYEQYF. The CDR3 DNA sequence: TGTGCCAGCAGCGTGGATTTAGCGGGTGCCTACGAGCAGTACTTC.

The J gene is TRBJ1-5, the V gene TRBV19, with no clear D. The CDR3 extends over 14 amino acids. Germline values: CDR1 LNHDA, CDR2 SQIVND (reference sequence). The germline V and J ends were trimmed by 8 bases and 4 bases, with 15 bases remaining between them. DNA of the CDR3: TGTGCCAGTCGCATGAACGGAGCTAATCAGCCCCAGCATTTT. Translating gives CASRMNGANQPQHF.

This chain links TRBV12-5 with TRBJ2-2; D uncertain. Germline assignment: CDR1 LGHNT and CDR2 FRNRAP. There are 15 residues in the CDR3. V lost 1 base, J lost 0 bases, and 6 bases lay in between. This CDR3 is CASGLGQSNTGELFF. The CDR3 DNA reads TGTGCTAGTGGTTTGGGGCAGTCGAACACCGGGGAGCTGTTTTTT.

This clone was recorded only once. V gene TRBV9 combines with J gene TRBJ2-1; D perhaps matches TRBD2 (5 bases). V lost 7 bases and J lost 5, with 10 bases in between. This CDR3 has 12 amino acids. CDR1 and CDR2 from the germline V gene are SGDLS and YYNGEE. In DNA form, the CDR3 reads TGTGCCAGCGGGCGGGTAGACAATGAGCAGTTCTTC. Translated, it gives CASGRVDNEQFF.

The chain has TRBV3-1 (or the pseudogene TRBV3-2) and TRBJ2-2; D may be TRBD1 (6 bases). The ends were cut back, 0 bases at V and 3 bases at J, with 14 bases in the middle. The CDR3 is 17 residues long. Germline V gene data show CDR1 as LGHDT and CDR2 as YNNKEL (reference sequence). The CDR3 sequence: CASSQELGARYTGELFF. CDR3 DNA: TGTGCCAGCAGCCAAGAGTTGGGGGCGCGGTACACCGGGGAGCTGTTTTTT.

This chain joins TRBV7-9 and TRBJ2-7; D gene uncertain. The CDR3 totals 13 residues. Germline-derived CDR1 and CDR2 are SEHNR and FQNEAQ (reference sequence). V gave up 2 bases and J gave up 4 bases, with 9 bases separating them. CDR3 region: CASSLTYGYEQYF. The DNA for the CDR3 is TGTGCCAGCAGCTTAACGTACGGGTACGAGCAGTACTTC.

This clone was found once. This rearrangement joins TRBV4-3 to TRBJ1-2; 10 positions agree with TRBD1. V lost 2 bases, J lost 7 bases, and 10 bases stayed unmatched. The CDR3 is made up of 16 amino acids. Germline loops: CDR1 LGHNA, CDR2 YSLEER. The CDR3 DNA reads TGCGCCAGCAGCCAATCTGCCGGGACAGGGGTGGGTGGCTACACCTTC. Translating gives CASSQSAGTGVGGYTF.

The V gene is TRBV19, the J gene TRBJ2-3; tentative D call: TRBD2 (6 bases). V lost 5 bases and J lost 1, with 10 bases in between. The CDR3 contains 14 residues. Germline V CDR1 and CDR2: LNHDA, SQIVND (reference sequence). Here the CDR3 DNA reads TGTGCCAGTAGTCGGGAGCTAGGCACAGATACGCAGTATTTT. Its protein product is CASSRELGTDTQYF.

The rearrangement joins TRBV2 to TRBJ1-2, with 8 bases that match TRBD1. Losses at the gene ends were 7 bases for V and 1 base for J; bases not matched to a gene: 5. The CDR3 is 14 residues long. CDR1 is SNHLY, CDR2 FYNNEI, per germline. Here the CDR3 reads CASTGTGNNYGYTF. The CDR3 bases are TGTGCCAGCACCGGGACAGGCAATAACTATGGCTACACCTTC.

The genes are TRBV19 and TRBJ1-1, with D possibly being TRBD1 (5 bases). Germline-derived CDR1 and CDR2 are LNHDA and SQIVND (reference sequence). The CDR3 runs 13 residues. V was trimmed by 5 bases and J by 4 bases, leaving 11 bases between them. CDR3 nucleotide sequence: TGTGCCAGTAGTCACCAGGGCCTCACTGAAGCTTTCTTT. Its protein product is CASSHQGLTEAFF.

The chain links TRBV7-9 to TRBJ2-3, with D possibly being TRBD1 (6 bases). V lost 1 base and J lost 1, with 9 bases in between. Germline CDR1 and CDR2: SEHNR and FQNEAQ (reference sequence). The CDR3 is 15 residues long. In DNA, the CDR3 is TGTGCCAGCAGCTTAGACAGGGTGGGCACAGATACGCAGTATTTT. Translating it yields CASSLDRVGTDTQYF.

The chain employs TRBV5-4 and TRBJ1-2; D may be TRBD1 (6 bases). Germline CDR1 and CDR2: SGHNT and YYREEE (reference sequence). V dropped 5 bases and J dropped 2 bases, with 16 bases sitting between them. This CDR3 contains 15 residues. In DNA form, the CDR3 reads TGTGCCAGCAGTCCTCAGAGGACAGCCAACTATGGCTACACCTTC. Encoded protein: CASSPQRTANYGYTF.